The 4 T cell receptor beta chains below all came from one sample that was sequenced in a study of blood T cell repertoires in COVID-19. TCRdb's table, derived via immunoSEQ multiplex PCR, lists solely in-frame clones and lacks some. The table lists approximately 210,000 clones, under 90% of them singletons, with 2.5% to 3% in the top ten. The sequenced sample consisted of peripheral blood. The origin of the receptors is a woman aged 40 to 50 with active or convalescent COVID-19.

This chain joins TRBV9 and TRBJ2-1, with D maybe TRBD2 (7 bases). The CDR3 contains 16 residues. The ends were cut back, 1 base at V and 8 bases at J, with 19 bases in the middle. Germline lookup yields CDR1 SGDLS and CDR2 YYNGEE. The CDR3 nucleotides read TGTGCCAGCAGCGTACACGGGGGGCTTGATGCGTATGAGCAGTTCTTC. This sequence encodes CASSVHGGLDAYEQFF. Full variable domain (rest looked up from reference TRBV9 and TRBJ2-1): DSGVTQTPKHLITATGQRVTLRCSPRSGDLSVYWYQQSLDQGLQFLIQYYNGEERAKGNILERFSAQQFPDLHSELNLSSLELGDSALYFCASSVHGGLDAYEQFFGPGTRLTVL.

This chain joins TRBV12-3 or TRBV12-4 and TRBJ1-2; no reliable D call. V shed 6 bases and J shed 7 bases, with 9 bases lying between them. The CDR3 has 11 amino acids. The CDR3 DNA follows: TGTGCCAGCAGCCTAGGTGGTGGCTACACCTTC. This translates into CASSLGGGYTF.

A word on this clone: This specimen includes other DNA sequences encoding the same CDR3. The rearrangement uses TRBV30 and TRBJ2-3; D remains ambiguous. This CDR3 has 13 residues. V was clipped by 0 bases and J by 1 base, with 5 bases between them. Germline CDR1 reads GTSNPN; CDR2 reads SVGIG (reference sequence). This CDR3 is CAWSVRGTDTQYF. DNA of the CDR3: TGTGCCTGGAGTGTCCGGGGCACAGATACGCAGTATTTT.

The rearrangement links TRBV9 to TRBJ2-7, with TRBD2 identical over 15 bases. The CDR3 has 17 residues. V lost 0 bases and J lost 6; bases outside the gene matches: 7. The germline CDR1 and CDR2 sequences are SGDLS and YYNGEE. The CDR3: CASSVGTSGGGSSEQYF. As DNA, the CDR3 is TGTGCCAGCAGCGTAGGGACTAGCGGGGGGGGCAGCTCCGAGCAGTACTTC.